The 8 T cell receptor beta chains given below trace back to one sample, sequenced in a study of T cell changes during pregnancy in multiple sclerosis. Assay used: immunoSEQ multiplex PCR; TCRdb lists only in-frame clones, some missing. The top ten clones hold 2.5% to 3% of a sample with around 62,000 clones, about 89% of them seen once. Sequencing was performed on peripheral blood, taken in the first trimester of pregnancy. The receptors stem from a female donor with multiple sclerosis, enrolled in a pregnancy study.

The V gene is TRBV30, the J gene TRBJ2-7; TRBD1 aligns across 8 bases. This CDR3 is 14 amino acids long. Germline V gene lookup returns CDR1 GTSNPN and CDR2 SVGIG (reference sequence). V was clipped by 0 bases and J by 2 bases; unmatched bases: 3. The CDR3: CAWSVAGGPYEQYF. DNA of the CDR3: TGTGCCTGGAGTGTGGCAGGGGGCCCCTACGAGCAGTACTTC.

The chain is built from TRBV29-1 and TRBJ2-5, with 10 bases lining up with TRBD2. The V and J ends lost 0 bases and 8 bases, in that order; junction bases with no gene match: 21. The CDR3 extends over 19 amino acids. Germline-derived CDR1 and CDR2 are SQVTM and ANQGSEA. For the CDR3, the DNA is TGCAGCGTTGAAGATGTAATAGCTAGCGGGGGTATTGGGGGAGGAACCCAGTACTTC. Translation gives CSVEDVIASGGIGGGTQYF.

The V gene is TRBV11-1, the J gene TRBJ1-6; D call uncertain. V gave up 5 bases and J gave up 0 bases, with 11 bases separating them. CDR3 size: 16 residues. Germline lookup yields CDR1 SGHAT and CDR2 FQDESV (reference sequence). The CDR3 region has the DNA TGTGCCAGCAGCAATCGGGGAGGCTCCTATAATTCACCCCTCCACTTT. This gives the protein CASSNRGGSYNSPLHF.

The chain has TRBV30 and TRBJ1-1; a weak D match, TRBD1 (6 bases). V shed 2 bases and J shed 3 bases, with 13 bases lying between them. The V gene's germline CDR1 is GTSNPN and CDR2 SVGIG (reference sequence). The CDR3 runs to 14 residues. The CDR3 region is CAWSPLDRDTEAFF. Here the CDR3 DNA reads TGTGCCTGGAGTCCCTTGGACAGAGACACTGAAGCTTTCTTT.

The J gene is TRBJ1-5, the V gene TRBV6-1; a possible D gene is TRBD1 (5 bases). Germline V gives CDR1 MNHNS, CDR2 SASEGT. The CDR3 has 15 amino acids. V lost 6 bases and J lost 7, with 19 bases in between. CDR3 region: CASRITGVRRQPQHF. CDR3 nucleotides: TGTGCCAGCAGAATCACGGGGGTGCGGCGGCAGCCCCAGCATTTT.

The chain couples TRBV15 to TRBJ2-5; 10 nucleotides align to TRBD2. The CDR3 loop spans 16 amino acids. CDR1 is LNHNV, CDR2 YYDKDF, per germline (reference sequence). The V and J ends lost 0 bases and 2 bases, in that order; junction bases with no gene match: 3. The CDR3 DNA follows: TGTGCCACCAGCAGAGATCGAGCGGGGGGGCAAGAGACCCAGTACTTC. Amino acid sequence: CATSRDRAGGQETQYF.

The chain recombines TRBV7-8 with TRBJ1-1; 7 bases fit TRBD1. Germline V CDR1 and CDR2: SGHVS, FQNEAQ. Germline trimming cut 4 bases from V and 7 bases from J; bases unmatched to any gene: 12. The CDR3 covers 15 residues. The CDR3 sequence: CASSSSRQGGDEAFF. The CDR3 DNA reads TGTGCCAGCAGCTCATCTCGACAGGGTGGGGATGAAGCTTTCTTT.

The J gene is TRBJ2-7, the V gene TRBV30, with 7 bases aligning to TRBD1. The CDR3 loop spans 17 amino acids. The V gene's germline CDR1 is GTSNPN and CDR2 SVGIG (reference sequence). V lost 4 bases and J lost 4; bases outside the gene matches: 19. CDR3: CAWTRQGVGAFVYEQYF. CDR3 DNA: TGTGCCTGGACTCGTCAGGGGGTAGGGGCCTTCGTATACGAGCAGTACTTC.